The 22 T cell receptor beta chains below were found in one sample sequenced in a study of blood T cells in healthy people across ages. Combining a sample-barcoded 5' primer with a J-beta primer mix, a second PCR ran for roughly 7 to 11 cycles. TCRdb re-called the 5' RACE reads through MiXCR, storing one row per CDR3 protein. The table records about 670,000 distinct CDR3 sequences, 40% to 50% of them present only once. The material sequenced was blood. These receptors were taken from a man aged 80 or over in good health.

The CDR3 DNA reads as TGTGCCAGCAGCTTCCCGGGACTAGCTATCAATGAGCAGTTCTTC. It encodes CASSFPGLAINEQFF. The V gene is TRBV13, the J gene TRBJ2-1; 9 nucleotides line up with TRBD2. The germline V gene encodes CDR1 PRHDT and CDR2 FYEKMQ (reference sequence). J gave up 6 bases and V 3 bases, and 6 bases lay outside the gene matches. CDR3 length equals 15 residues.

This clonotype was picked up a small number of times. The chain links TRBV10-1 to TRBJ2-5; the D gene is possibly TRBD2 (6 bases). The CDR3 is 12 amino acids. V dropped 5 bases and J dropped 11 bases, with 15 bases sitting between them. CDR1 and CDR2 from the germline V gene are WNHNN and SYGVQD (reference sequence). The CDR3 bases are TGCGCCAGCAGTCCTTCCACGGGGGAGCAGTACTTC. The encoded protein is CASSPSTGEQYF.

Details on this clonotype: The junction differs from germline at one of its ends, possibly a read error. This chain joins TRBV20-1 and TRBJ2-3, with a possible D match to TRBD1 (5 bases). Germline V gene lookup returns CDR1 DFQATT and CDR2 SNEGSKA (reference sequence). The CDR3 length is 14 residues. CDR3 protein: CSARVRRVKDTQYF. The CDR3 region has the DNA TGCAGTGCCAGAGTCCGCAGGGTAAAAGATACGCAGTATTTT.

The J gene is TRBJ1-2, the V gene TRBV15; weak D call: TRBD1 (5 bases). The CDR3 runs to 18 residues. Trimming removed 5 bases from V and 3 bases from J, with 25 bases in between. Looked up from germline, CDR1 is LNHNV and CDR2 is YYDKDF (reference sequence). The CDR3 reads CATSDRGREEWRYYGYTF. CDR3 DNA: TGTGCCACCAGCGACCGGGGGAGGGAGGAATGGAGGTACTATGGCTACACCTTC.

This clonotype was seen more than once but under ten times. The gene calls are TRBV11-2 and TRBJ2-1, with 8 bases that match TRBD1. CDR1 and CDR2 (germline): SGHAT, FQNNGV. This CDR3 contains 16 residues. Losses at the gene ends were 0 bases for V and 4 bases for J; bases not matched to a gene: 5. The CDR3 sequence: CASSLDDQGAYNEQFF. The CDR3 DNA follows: TGTGCCAGCAGCTTAGATGACCAGGGGGCTTACAATGAGCAGTTCTTC.

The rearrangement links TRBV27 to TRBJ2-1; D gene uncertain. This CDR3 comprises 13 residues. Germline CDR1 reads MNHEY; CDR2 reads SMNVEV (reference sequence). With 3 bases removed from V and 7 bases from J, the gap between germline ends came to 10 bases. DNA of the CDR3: TGTGCCAGCAGTTTCTATACCAGGAATGAGCAGTTCTTC. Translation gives CASSFYTRNEQFF.

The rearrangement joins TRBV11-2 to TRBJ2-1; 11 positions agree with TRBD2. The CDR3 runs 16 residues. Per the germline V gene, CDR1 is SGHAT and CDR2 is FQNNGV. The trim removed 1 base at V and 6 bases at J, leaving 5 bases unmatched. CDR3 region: CASSLGQLAGGNEQFF. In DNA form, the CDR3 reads TGTGCCAGCAGCTTAGGGCAGCTAGCGGGAGGCAATGAGCAGTTCTTC.

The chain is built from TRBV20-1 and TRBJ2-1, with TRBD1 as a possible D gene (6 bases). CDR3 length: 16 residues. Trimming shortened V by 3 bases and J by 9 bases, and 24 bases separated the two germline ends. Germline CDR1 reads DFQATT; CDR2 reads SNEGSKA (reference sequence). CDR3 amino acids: CSARGYRDAGVAEQFF. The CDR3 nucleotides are TGCAGTGCTAGGGGCTACAGGGACGCGGGTGTGGCTGAGCAGTTCTTC.

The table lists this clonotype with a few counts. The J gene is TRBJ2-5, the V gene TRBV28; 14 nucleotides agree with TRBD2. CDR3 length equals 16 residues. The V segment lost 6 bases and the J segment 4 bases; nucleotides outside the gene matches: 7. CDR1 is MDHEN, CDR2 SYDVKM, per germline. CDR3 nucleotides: TGTGCCAGCAGCGCTTCCGGGACTAGCGGGAGAGAGACCCAGTACTTC. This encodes CASSASGTSGRETQYF. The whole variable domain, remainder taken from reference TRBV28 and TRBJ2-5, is DVKVTQSSRYLVKRTGEKVFLECVQDMDHENMFWYRQDPGLGLRLIYFSYDVKMKEKGDIPEGYSVSREKKERFSLILESASTNQTSMYLCASSASGTSGRETQYFGPGTRLLVL.

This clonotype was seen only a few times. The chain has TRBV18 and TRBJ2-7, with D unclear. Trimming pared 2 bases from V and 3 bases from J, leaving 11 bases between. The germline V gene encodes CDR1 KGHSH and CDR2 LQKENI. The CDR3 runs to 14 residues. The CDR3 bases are TGTGCCAGCTCACCAACCAGGAGTAACTACGAGCAGTACTTC. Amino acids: CASSPTRSNYEQYF.

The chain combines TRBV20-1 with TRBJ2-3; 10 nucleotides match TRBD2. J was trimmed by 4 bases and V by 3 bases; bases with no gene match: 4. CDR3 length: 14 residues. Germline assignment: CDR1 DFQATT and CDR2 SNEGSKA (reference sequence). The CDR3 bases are TGCAGTGCTAGCCAGCGGGAGGGAGCAGATACGCAGTATTTT. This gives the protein CSASQREGADTQYF.

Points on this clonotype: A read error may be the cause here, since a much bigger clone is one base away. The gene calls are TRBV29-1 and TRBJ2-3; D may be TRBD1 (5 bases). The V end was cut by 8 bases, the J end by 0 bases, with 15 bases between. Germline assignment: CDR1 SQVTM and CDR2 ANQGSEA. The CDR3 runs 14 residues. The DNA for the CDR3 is TGCAGCACTGATGGACACTCTAGCACAGATACGCAGTATTTT. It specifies CSTDGHSSTDTQYF.

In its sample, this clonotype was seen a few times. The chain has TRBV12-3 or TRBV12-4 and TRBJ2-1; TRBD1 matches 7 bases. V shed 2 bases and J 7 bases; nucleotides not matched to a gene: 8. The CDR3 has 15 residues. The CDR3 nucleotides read TGTGCCAGCAGTTTAAGACAGGGAACGGGGAATGAGCAGTTCTTC. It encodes CASSLRQGTGNEQFF.

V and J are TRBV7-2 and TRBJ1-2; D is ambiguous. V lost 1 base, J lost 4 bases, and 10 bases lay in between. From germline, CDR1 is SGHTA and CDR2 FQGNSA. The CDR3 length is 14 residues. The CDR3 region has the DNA TGTGCCAGCAGCTTAGGTCCAGGACCCTATGGCTACACCTTC. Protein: CASSLGPGPYGYTF.

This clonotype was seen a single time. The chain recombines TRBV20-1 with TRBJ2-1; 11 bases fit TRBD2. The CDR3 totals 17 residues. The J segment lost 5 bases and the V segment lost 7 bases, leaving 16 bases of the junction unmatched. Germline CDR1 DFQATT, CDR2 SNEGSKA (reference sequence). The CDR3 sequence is CSVTLPGTSGGDNEQFF. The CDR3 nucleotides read TGCAGTGTCACACTTCCCGGGACTAGCGGAGGGGACAATGAGCAGTTCTTC.

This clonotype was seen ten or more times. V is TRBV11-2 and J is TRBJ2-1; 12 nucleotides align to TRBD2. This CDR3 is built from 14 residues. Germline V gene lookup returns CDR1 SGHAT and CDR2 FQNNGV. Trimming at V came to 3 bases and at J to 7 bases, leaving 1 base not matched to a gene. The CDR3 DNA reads TGTGCCAGCAGCTTGACTAGCGGGAGTAATGAGCAGTTCTTC. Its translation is CASSLTSGSNEQFF.

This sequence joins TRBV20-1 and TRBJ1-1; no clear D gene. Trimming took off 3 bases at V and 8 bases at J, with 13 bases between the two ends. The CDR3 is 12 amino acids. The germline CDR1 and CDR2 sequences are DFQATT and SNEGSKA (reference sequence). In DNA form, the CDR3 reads TGCAGTGCTAGTGGTAGGCCGGAAGAAGCTTTCTTT. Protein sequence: CSASGRPEEAFF.

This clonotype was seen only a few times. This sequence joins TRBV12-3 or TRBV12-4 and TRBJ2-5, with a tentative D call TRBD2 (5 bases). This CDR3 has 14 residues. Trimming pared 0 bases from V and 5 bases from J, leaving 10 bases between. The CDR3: CASSLARAWETQYF. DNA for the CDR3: TGTGCCAGCAGTTTAGCGCGGGCTTGGGAGACCCAGTACTTC.

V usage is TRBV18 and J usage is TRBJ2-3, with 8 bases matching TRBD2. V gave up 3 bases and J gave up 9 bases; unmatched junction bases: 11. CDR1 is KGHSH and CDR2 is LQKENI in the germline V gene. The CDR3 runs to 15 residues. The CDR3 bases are TGTGCCAGCTCACCCCAACGGGGGGGACAAACCACGCAGTATTTT. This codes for CASSPQRGGQTTQYF.

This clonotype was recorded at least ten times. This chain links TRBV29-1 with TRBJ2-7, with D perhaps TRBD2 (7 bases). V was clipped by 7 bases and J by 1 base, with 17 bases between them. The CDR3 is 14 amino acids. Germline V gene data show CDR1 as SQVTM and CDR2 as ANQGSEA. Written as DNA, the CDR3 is TGCAGCGCCCGAGGGGGGGAAACGTCCTACGAGCAGTACTTC. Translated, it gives CSARGGETSYEQYF.

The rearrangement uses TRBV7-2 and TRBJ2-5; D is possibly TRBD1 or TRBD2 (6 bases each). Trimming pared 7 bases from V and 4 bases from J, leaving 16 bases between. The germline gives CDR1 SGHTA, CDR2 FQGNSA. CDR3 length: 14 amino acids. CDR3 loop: CASNIGGRRETQYF. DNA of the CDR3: TGTGCCAGCAACATTGGGGGGCGGCGAGAGACCCAGTACTTC.

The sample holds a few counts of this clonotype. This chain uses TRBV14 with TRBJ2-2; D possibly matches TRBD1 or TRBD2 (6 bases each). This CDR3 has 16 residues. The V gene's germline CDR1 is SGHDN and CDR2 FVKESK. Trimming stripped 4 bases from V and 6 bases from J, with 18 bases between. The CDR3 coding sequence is TGTGCCAGCAGCCCTCTCCGGGGGCCTGAACCCGGGGAGCTGTTTTTT. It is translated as CASSPLRGPEPGELFF.